This TCR beta chain was recorded in a study of blood T cell repertoires in COVID-19. With 4 bases clipped from V and 5 bases from J, the junction kept 7 bases outside the gene matches. This CDR3 contains 14 residues. CDR1 is SGHRS and CDR2 is YFSETQ in the germline V gene. Clones were sequenced by immunoSEQ multiplex PCR, and TCRdb holds only the in-frame ones, with some missing. The sample consists of fewer than 300,000 clones, 82% of them appearing once. The chain uses TRBV5-1 and TRBJ2-7, with TRBD1 matching 9 bases. This sequence originates from a woman younger than 35 with acute or convalescent COVID-19. The sample taken for sequencing was peripheral blood. The CDR3 DNA follows: TGCGCCAGCAGCCCGGGACAGGGTACCGACGAGCAGTACTTC. It yields the protein CASSPGQGTDEQYF.